This T cell receptor (beta chain) appears in the sequencing data of a study of PD-1 blockade in classical Hodgkin lymphoma. Study overall: Nivolumab dosing for patients was 3 mg/kg, administered intravenously every 2 weeks. The study, taken as a whole, reports: A reduction in baseline TCR diversity was reportedly seen in newly diagnosed patients relative to healthy donors. The study found complete responders had baseline diversity similar to newly diagnosed patients.

V lost 1 base to trimming and J lost 9 bases, with 16 bases between them. The CDR3 consists of 15 residues. From germline, CDR1 is KGHSH and CDR2 LQKENI. As concerns this clone: The antigen remains unidentified.

The assay was immunoSEQ multiplex PCR, and TCRdb's table has in-frame clones only and misses some. The sample contains approximately 98,000 clones, roughly nine tenths of which appear only once. With no exception, relapse followed autologous stem cell transplantation in all patients, and brentuximab vedotin exposure varied. Patients' outcomes at their best amounted to complete response, partial response or progressive disease. The starting material was peripheral blood mononuclear cells (PBMCs), obtained before the second cycle of nivolumab. The chain uses TRBV18 and TRBJ2-1, with D perhaps matching TRBD2 (6 bases). The origin of this receptor is a human donor with classical Hodgkin lymphoma. CDR3 nucleotides: TGTGCCAGCTCACCACGCGACGGGAGTATAAGTGAGCAGTTCTTC. It translates to CASSPRDGSISEQFF.